This T cell receptor (beta chain) was sequenced during a study of cytomegalovirus exposure and HLA in healthy donors. Looking at the study overall: The approximately 120 validation repertoires, a later analysis reported, used the same platform as the approximately 650 first-cohort repertoires.

The CDR3 loop spans 14 amino acids. V was trimmed by 0 bases and J by 6 bases, leaving 12 bases between them. Germline V gene lookup returns CDR1 SEHNR and CDR2 FQNEAQ (reference sequence). Clones were read by immunoSEQ multiplex PCR, and TCRdb kept only the in-frame ones, dropping some. The sample has 210,000 or so clones, roughly 88% seen once. In this sample, this clone turned up a few times. Its antigen is unidentified. The study's findings and limits: Both high specificity and high sensitivity reportedly marked the classifier's diagnosis of cytomegalovirus status. Some public TCRs appeared in many individuals, while most sequences were rare.

This sequence joins TRBV7-9 and TRBJ2-7; D is perhaps TRBD2 (5 bases). The source material was PBMCs. The TCR originated in a woman aged 18-30 years in good health and CMV-seronegative. The CDR3 DNA sequence: TGTGCCAGCAGCTTAGCGCTAGCACTGGGCGAGCAGTACTTC. This encodes CASSLALALGEQYF.